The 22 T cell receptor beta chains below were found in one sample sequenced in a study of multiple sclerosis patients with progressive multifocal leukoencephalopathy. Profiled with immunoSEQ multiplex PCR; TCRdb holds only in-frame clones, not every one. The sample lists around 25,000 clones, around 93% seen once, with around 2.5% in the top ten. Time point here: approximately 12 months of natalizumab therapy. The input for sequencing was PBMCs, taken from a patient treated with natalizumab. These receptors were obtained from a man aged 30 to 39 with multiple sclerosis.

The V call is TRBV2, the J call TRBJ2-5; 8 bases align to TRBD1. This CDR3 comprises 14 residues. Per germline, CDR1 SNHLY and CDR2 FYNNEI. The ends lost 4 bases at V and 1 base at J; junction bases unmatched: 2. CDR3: CASSVGTGQETQYF. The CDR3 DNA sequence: TGTGCCAGCAGTGTAGGGACAGGCCAAGAGACCCAGTACTTC.

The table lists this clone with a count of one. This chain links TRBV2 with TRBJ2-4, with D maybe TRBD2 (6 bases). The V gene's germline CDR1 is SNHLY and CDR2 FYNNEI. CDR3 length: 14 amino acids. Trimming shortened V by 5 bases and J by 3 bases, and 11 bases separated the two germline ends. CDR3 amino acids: CASSPSAGKNIQYF. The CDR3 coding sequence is TGTGCCAGCAGTCCCTCAGCGGGCAAAAACATTCAGTACTTC.

CDR3 protein: CASGTGGVEKLFF. DNA for the CDR3: TGTGCCAGCGGAACAGGGGGCGTTGAAAAACTGTTTTTT. The chain is built from TRBV28 and TRBJ1-4, with 9 positions matching TRBD1. V was clipped by 8 bases and J by 7 bases; unmatched bases: 5. The CDR3 runs to 13 residues. CDR1 is MDHEN, CDR2 SYDVKM, per germline.

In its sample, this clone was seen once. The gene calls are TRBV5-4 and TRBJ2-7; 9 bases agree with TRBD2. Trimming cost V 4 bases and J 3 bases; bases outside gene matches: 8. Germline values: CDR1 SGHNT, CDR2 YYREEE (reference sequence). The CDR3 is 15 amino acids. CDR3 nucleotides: TGTGCCAGCAGCCAAGAAGTGCGGGAGGGCTACGAGCAGTACTTC. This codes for CASSQEVREGYEQYF.

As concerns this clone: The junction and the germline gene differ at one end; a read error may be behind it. As DNA, the CDR3 is TGTGCCAGCAGTGAAGGACGGGATTTT. It is translated as CASSEGRDF. The chain is built from TRBV6-1 and TRBJ1-1; no firm D call. The CDR3 loop spans 9 amino acids. The V gene's germline CDR1 is MNHNS and CDR2 SASEGT.

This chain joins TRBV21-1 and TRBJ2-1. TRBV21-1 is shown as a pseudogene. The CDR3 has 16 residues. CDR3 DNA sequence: TGTGCCAGCAGCGCCCCTCTTAAACCGTCCTACAATGAGCAGTTCTTC. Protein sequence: CASSAPLKPSYNEQFF.

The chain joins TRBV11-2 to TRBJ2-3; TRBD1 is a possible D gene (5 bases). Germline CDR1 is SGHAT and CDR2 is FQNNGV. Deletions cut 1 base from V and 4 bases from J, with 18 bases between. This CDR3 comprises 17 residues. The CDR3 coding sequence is TGTGCCAGCAGCTTAGTCCTTGCAGGGTACGTCCCAGATACGCAGTATTTT. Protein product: CASSLVLAGYVPDTQYF.

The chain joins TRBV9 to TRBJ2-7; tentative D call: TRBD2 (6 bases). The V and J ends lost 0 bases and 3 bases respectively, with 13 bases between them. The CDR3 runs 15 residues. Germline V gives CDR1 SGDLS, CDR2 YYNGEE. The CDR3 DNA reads TGTGCCAGCAGCGTAGACTCCGGGAGAGGCTACGAGCAGTACTTC. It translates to CASSVDSGRGYEQYF.

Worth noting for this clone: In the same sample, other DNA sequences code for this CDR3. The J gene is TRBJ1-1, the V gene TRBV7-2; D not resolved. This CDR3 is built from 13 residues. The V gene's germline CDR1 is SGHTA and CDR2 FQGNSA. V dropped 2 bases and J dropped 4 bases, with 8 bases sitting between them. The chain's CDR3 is CASSLTGGTEAFF. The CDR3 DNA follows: TGTGCCAGCAGCTTAACGGGTGGCACTGAAGCTTTCTTT.

Here the CDR3 reads CAMGQGANTEAFF. CDR3 DNA sequence: TGTGCCATGGGACAGGGGGCGAACACTGAAGCTTTCTTT. This chain joins TRBV10-3 and TRBJ1-1; 12 bases align to TRBD1. Germline V CDR1 and CDR2: ENHRY, SYGVKD. Losses at the gene ends were 9 bases for V and 1 base for J; bases not matched to a gene: 0. The CDR3 length is 13 residues.

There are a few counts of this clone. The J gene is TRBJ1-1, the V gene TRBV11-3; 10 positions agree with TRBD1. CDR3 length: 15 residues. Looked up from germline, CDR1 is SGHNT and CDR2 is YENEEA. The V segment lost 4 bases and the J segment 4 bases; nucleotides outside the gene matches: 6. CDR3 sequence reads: CASSSGTGVVTEAFF. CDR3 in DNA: TGTGCCAGCAGCTCCGGGACAGGGGTTGTCACTGAAGCTTTCTTT.

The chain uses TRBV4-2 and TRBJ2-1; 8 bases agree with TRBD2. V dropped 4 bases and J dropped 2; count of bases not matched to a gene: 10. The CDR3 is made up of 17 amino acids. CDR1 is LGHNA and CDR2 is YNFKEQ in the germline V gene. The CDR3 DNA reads TGTGCCAGCAGCCGCCGGGCCGGGACTAGTCCCTACAATGAGCAGTTCTTC. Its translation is CASSRRAGTSPYNEQFF.

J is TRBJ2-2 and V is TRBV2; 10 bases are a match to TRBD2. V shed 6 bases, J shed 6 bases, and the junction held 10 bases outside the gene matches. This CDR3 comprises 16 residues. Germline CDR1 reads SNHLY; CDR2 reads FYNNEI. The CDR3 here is CASRGGLAGEAGELFF. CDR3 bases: TGTGCCAGCAGGGGCGGGCTAGCGGGAGAGGCCGGGGAGCTGTTTTTT.

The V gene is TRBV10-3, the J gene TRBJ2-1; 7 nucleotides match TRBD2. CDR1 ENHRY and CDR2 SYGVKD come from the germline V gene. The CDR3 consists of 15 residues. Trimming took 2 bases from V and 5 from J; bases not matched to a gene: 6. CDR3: CAISELADTNNEQFF. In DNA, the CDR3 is TGTGCCATCAGTGAGCTAGCGGACACTAACAATGAGCAGTTCTTC.

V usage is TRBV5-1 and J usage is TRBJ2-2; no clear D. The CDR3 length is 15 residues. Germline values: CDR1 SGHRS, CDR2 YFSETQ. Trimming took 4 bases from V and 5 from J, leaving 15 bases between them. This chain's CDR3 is CASSPRTGLTGELFF. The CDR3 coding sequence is TGCGCCAGCAGCCCGCGGACGGGTTTGACCGGGGAGCTGTTTTTT.

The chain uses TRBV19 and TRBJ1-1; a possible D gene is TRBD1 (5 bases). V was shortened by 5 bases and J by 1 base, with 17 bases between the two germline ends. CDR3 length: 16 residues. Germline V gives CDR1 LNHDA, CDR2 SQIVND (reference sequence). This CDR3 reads CASSEGTAGWNTEAFF. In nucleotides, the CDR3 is TGTGCCAGTAGTGAGGGGACGGCGGGCTGGAACACTGAAGCTTTCTTT. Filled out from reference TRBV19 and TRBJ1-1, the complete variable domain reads DGGITQSPKYLFRKEGQNVTLSCEQNLNHDAMYWYRQDPGQGLRLIYYSQIVNDFQKGDIAEGYSVSREKKESFPLTVTSAQKNPTAFYLCASSEGTAGWNTEAFFGQGTRLTVV.

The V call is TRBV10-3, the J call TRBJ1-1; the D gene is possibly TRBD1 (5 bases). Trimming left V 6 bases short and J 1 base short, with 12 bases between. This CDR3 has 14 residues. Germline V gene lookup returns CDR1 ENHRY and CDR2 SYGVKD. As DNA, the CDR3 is TGTGCCATCAGCGTACCTGGGGGGAACACTGAAGCTTTCTTT. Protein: CAISVPGGNTEAFF.

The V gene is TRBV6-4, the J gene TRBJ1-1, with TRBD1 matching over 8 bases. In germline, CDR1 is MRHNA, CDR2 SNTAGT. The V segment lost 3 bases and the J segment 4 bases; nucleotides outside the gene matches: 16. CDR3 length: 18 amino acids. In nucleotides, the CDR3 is TGTGCCAGCAGTGATCAGAAACTAGGACAGGGATCTTGCACTGAAGCTTTCTTT. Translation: CASSDQKLGQGSCTEAFF.

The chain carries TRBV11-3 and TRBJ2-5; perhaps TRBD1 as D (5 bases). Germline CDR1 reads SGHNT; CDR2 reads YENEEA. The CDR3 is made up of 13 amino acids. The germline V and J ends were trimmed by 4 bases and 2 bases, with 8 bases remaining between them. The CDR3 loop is CASSWGGQETQYF. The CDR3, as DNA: TGTGCCAGCAGCTGGGGCGGACAAGAGACCCAGTACTTC.

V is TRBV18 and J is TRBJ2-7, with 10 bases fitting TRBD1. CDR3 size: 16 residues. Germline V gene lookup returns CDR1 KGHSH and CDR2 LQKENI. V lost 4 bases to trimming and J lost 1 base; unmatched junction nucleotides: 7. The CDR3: CASSLFGTGESYEQYF. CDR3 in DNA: TGTGCCAGCTCACTATTTGGGACAGGGGAATCCTACGAGCAGTACTTC.

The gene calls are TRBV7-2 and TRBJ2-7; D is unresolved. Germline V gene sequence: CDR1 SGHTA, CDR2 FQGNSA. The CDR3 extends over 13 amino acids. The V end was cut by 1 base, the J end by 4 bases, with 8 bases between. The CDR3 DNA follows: TGTGCCAGCAGCTTAGAAAGGCGATACGAGCAGTACTTC. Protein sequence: CASSLERRYEQYF.

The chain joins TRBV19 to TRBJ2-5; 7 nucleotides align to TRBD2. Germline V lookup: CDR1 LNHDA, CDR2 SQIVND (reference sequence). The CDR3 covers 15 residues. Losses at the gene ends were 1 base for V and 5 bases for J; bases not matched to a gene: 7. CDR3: CASSIVSGVRETQYF. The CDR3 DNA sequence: TGTGCCAGTAGTATAGTAAGCGGGGTCCGTGAGACCCAGTACTTC.